One and the same sample provided the 31 T cell receptor beta chains below, sequenced in a study of T cell clones after liver transplantation. Sequencing used immunoSEQ multiplex PCR; TCRdb keeps in-frame clones, though not all of them. The table has roughly 57,000 clones, around 75% seen once; the top ten hold 14% to 15%. The sample here was CD4+ T cells from blood, taken before liver transplant. These TCRs come from a human donor who received a liver transplant.

V gene TRBV29-1 combines with J gene TRBJ2-7; 7 nucleotides agree with TRBD1. V lost 4 bases, J lost 6 bases, and 6 bases stayed unmatched. The CDR3 is made up of 12 amino acids. In germline, CDR1 is SQVTM, CDR2 ANQGSEA. The CDR3 loop is CSVARQGAEQYF. Written as DNA, the CDR3 is TGCAGCGTTGCCCGACAGGGAGCCGAGCAGTACTTC.

The chain links TRBV28 to TRBJ2-3; a possible D gene is TRBD2 (7 bases). The germline V gene has CDR1 MDHEN and CDR2 SYDVKM. Trimming took off 7 bases at V and 1 base at J, with 15 bases between the two ends. This CDR3 has 15 residues. The CDR3 is CASTVEGGGTDTQYF. The CDR3, as DNA: TGTGCCAGCACCGTAGAGGGGGGGGGCACAGATACGCAGTATTTT.

The chain links TRBV30 to TRBJ1-1, with 9 bases matching TRBD1. The germline gives CDR1 GTSNPN, CDR2 SVGIG (reference sequence). The CDR3 is made up of 14 amino acids. The J segment lost 4 bases and the V segment lost 5 bases, leaving 8 bases of the junction unmatched. CDR3 region: CAWGGTGGGTEAFF. CDR3 bases: TGTGCCTGGGGGGGAACAGGGGGCGGCACTGAAGCTTTCTTT. Together with reference TRBV30 and TRBJ1-1, the CDR3 gives the full variable domain: SQTIHQWPATLVQPVGSPLSLECTVEGTSNPNLYWYRQAAGRGLQLLFYSVGIGQISSEVPQNLSASRPQDRQFILSSKKLLLSDSGFYLCAWGGTGGGTEAFFGQGTRLTVV.

J is TRBJ2-3 and V is TRBV30; D might be TRBD1 (5 bases). V was clipped by 0 bases and J by 2 bases, with 9 bases between them. The CDR3 totals 14 residues. Looked up from germline, CDR1 is GTSNPN and CDR2 is SVGIG (reference sequence). The DNA of the CDR3 is TGTGCCTGGAGTGTCCGTGGGGCCACAGATACGCAGTATTTT. It translates to CAWSVRGATDTQYF.

The chain joins TRBV11-2 to TRBJ1-3; 7 nucleotides agree with TRBD1. With 5 bases clipped from V and 0 bases from J, the junction kept 4 bases outside the gene matches. The CDR3 runs 15 residues. Germline CDR1 SGHAT, CDR2 FQNNGV. The CDR3: CASSTGVLSGNTIYF. DNA of the CDR3: TGTGCCAGCAGCACAGGGGTCCTCTCTGGAAACACCATATATTTT.

The chain recombines TRBV7-6 with TRBJ2-3, with a possible D match to TRBD2 (7 bases). With 1 base removed from V and 6 bases from J, the gap between germline ends came to 11 bases. Germline V gene sequence: CDR1 SGHVS, CDR2 FNYEAQ. This CDR3 has 14 residues. The CDR3 DNA reads TGTGCCAGCAGCTTAGATAGGGGGGGCGATACGCAGTATTTT. Translation: CASSLDRGGDTQYF.

This clone was recorded a few times. This chain joins TRBV18 and TRBJ2-7, with 10 bases identical to TRBD2. Germline CDR1 KGHSH, CDR2 LQKENI. This CDR3 is built from 16 residues. Trimming at V came to 2 bases and at J to 4 bases, leaving 8 bases not matched to a gene. The CDR3 protein is CASSPWASGSKYEQYF. The CDR3 DNA reads TGTGCCAGCTCACCATGGGCTAGCGGGAGTAAGTACGAGCAGTACTTC.

This sequence joins TRBV6-1 and TRBJ2-2; the match to TRBD1 covers 7 bases. This CDR3 has 15 amino acids. V lost 6 bases to trimming and J lost 1 base; unmatched junction nucleotides: 5. The germline V gene has CDR1 MNHNS and CDR2 SASEGT. The CDR3 DNA follows: TGTGCCAGCAGACCCGGGACAGTGAACACCGGGGAGCTGTTTTTT. Translated: CASRPGTVNTGELFF.

V gene TRBV4-2 combines with J gene TRBJ2-3, with TRBD2 matching over 13 bases. V lost 2 bases and J lost 2; bases outside the gene matches: 7. CDR1 and CDR2 from the germline V gene are LGHNA and YNFKEQ. This CDR3 contains 18 residues. The CDR3 sequence is CASSQQRLAGGYTDTQYF. CDR3 coding DNA: TGTGCCAGCAGCCAACAACGACTAGCGGGGGGATACACAGATACGCAGTATTTT.

The chain joins TRBV29-1 to TRBJ2-7; TRBD1 matches 8 bases. V lost 1 base to trimming and J lost 2 bases; unmatched junction nucleotides: 7. The germline V gene encodes CDR1 SQVTM and CDR2 ANQGSEA. The CDR3 runs to 15 residues. The CDR3 nucleotides read TGCAGCGTTGAAGGACACTCCAGGGGGCCCTACGAGCAGTACTTC. As protein: CSVEGHSRGPYEQYF.

This clone was seen a few times. This chain links TRBV6-5 with TRBJ2-1; TRBD1 aligns across 8 bases. Trimming at V came to 5 bases and at J to 2 bases, leaving 5 bases not matched to a gene. Germline V CDR1 and CDR2: MNHEY, SVGAGI. The CDR3 has 15 residues. CDR3 amino acids: CASSPGTGTYNEQFF. The CDR3 DNA sequence: TGTGCCAGCAGTCCCGGGACAGGAACCTACAATGAGCAGTTCTTC.

V usage is TRBV11-2 and J usage is TRBJ1-1, with 9 bases matching TRBD1. V lost 1 base and J lost 10; bases outside the gene matches: 7. There are 14 residues in the CDR3. Germline assignment: CDR1 SGHAT and CDR2 FQNNGV. The CDR3 loop is CASSLVTTGGAAFF. Written as DNA, the CDR3 is TGTGCCAGCAGCTTAGTAACCACAGGGGGCGCAGCTTTCTTT.

The genes are TRBV27 and TRBJ2-7; D is unclear. The length of the CDR3 is 14 residues. Germline V CDR1 and CDR2: MNHEY, SMNVEV (reference sequence). V gave up 0 bases and J gave up 3 bases, with 9 bases separating them. This CDR3 reads CASSLSRGNYEQYF. The CDR3 coding sequence is TGTGCCAGCAGTTTATCGCGAGGAAACTACGAGCAGTACTTC.

V gene TRBV5-1 combines with J gene TRBJ2-1; 7 positions agree with TRBD1. From germline, CDR1 is SGHRS and CDR2 YFSETQ. J gave up 2 bases and V 5 bases, and 4 bases lay outside the gene matches. This CDR3 contains 14 residues. The CDR3 bases are TGCGCCAGCAGTCAGGGGGTGACCTACAATGAGCAGTTCTTC. This sequence encodes CASSQGVTYNEQFF.

The CDR3 loop reads CASSPGHNTEAFF. CDR3 DNA sequence: TGTGCCAGCTCACCTGGACATAACACTGAAGCTTTCTTT. The chain couples TRBV18 to TRBJ1-1; TRBD1 might be the D (5 bases). V was cut by 3 bases and J by 2 bases, with 7 bases left in between. The CDR3 has 13 residues. From germline, CDR1 is KGHSH and CDR2 LQKENI.

V and J are TRBV19 and TRBJ1-5, with D possibly matching TRBD1 (5 bases). Trimming pared 4 bases from V and 3 bases from J, leaving 10 bases between. Germline-derived CDR1 and CDR2 are LNHDA and SQIVND (reference sequence). The CDR3 consists of 14 residues. The CDR3 is CASSTQGANQPQHF. CDR3 sequence (DNA): TGTGCCAGTAGTACTCAGGGCGCCAATCAGCCCCAGCATTTT.

The genes are TRBV7-2 and TRBJ2-1; TRBD1 matches 12 bases. Germline V gene sequence: CDR1 SGHTA, CDR2 FQGNSA. The CDR3 is 16 amino acids. V was clipped by 2 bases and J by 7 bases; unmatched bases: 6. The CDR3 sequence: CASSLWGQGARNEQFF. The DNA of the CDR3 is TGTGCCAGCAGCTTATGGGGACAGGGGGCTCGGAATGAGCAGTTCTTC. Based on the CDR3 plus reference TRBV7-2 and TRBJ2-1, the full variable domain is GAGVSQSPSNKVTEKGKDVELRCDPISGHTALYWYRQSLGQGLEFLIYFQGNSAPDKSGLPSDRFSAERTGGSVSTLTIQRTQQEDSAVYLCASSLWGQGARNEQFFGPGTRLTVL.

The rearrangement uses TRBV6-5 and TRBJ1-1, with a possible D match to TRBD1 (6 bases). The V end lost 4 bases, the J end lost 1 base, and 16 bases lay between the germline ends. The CDR3 extends over 16 amino acids. CDR1 and CDR2 (germline): MNHEY, SVGAGI. The CDR3 DNA follows: TGTGCCAGCAGTTCCCGTCCGGGACACTGGAACACTGAAGCTTTCTTT. This translates into CASSSRPGHWNTEAFF.

The chain employs TRBV11-2 and TRBJ2-3, with D perhaps matching TRBD1 (6 bases). Trimming took off 6 bases at V and 0 bases at J, with 16 bases between the two ends. The CDR3 extends over 16 amino acids. Germline V gives CDR1 SGHAT, CDR2 FQNNGV. CDR3 in DNA: TGTGCCAGCAGTAAAGAGGGGGTTACTAGCACAGATACGCAGTATTTT. It specifies CASSKEGVTSTDTQYF.

The gene calls are TRBV5-4 and TRBJ2-7; D uncertain. V was shortened by 4 bases and J by 0 bases, with 11 bases between the two germline ends. The CDR3 spans 14 residues. The germline V gene has CDR1 SGHNT and CDR2 YYREEE (reference sequence). The CDR3 loop is CASSVKRSSYEQYF. The DNA for the CDR3 is TGTGCCAGCAGCGTGAAGAGAAGCTCCTACGAGCAGTACTTC.

This rearrangement joins TRBV4-1 to TRBJ1-1; TRBD1 matches 9 bases. Trimming took 2 bases from V and 6 from J; bases not matched to a gene: 7. This CDR3 has 15 residues. CDR1 MGHRA and CDR2 YSYEKL come from the germline V gene. Written as DNA, the CDR3 is TGCGCCAGCAGCCAAACATTCCGGGACAGGGCTGAAGCTTTCTTT. It is translated as CASSQTFRDRAEAFF.

J is TRBJ2-3 and V is TRBV30, with D possibly matching TRBD2 (5 bases). CDR3 length: 14 amino acids. V gave up 0 bases and J gave up 2 bases, with 9 bases separating them. CDR1 GTSNPN and CDR2 SVGIG come from the germline V gene (reference sequence). The CDR3 DNA reads as TGTGCCTGGAGTGTTGAGGGTTTCACAGATACGCAGTATTTT. Translated: CAWSVEGFTDTQYF.

This clone was observed many times. The chain has TRBV7-3 and TRBJ2-7, with D uncertain. This CDR3 spans 12 amino acids. Trimming stripped 2 bases from V and 3 bases from J, with 5 bases between. Germline lookup yields CDR1 SGHTA and CDR2 FQGTGA. CDR3 nucleotide sequence: TGTGCCAGCAGCTTATCAGGCTACGAGCAGTACTTC. Protein: CASSLSGYEQYF.

The V gene is TRBV28, the J gene TRBJ2-7; D perhaps matches TRBD2 (5 bases). The germline gives CDR1 MDHEN, CDR2 SYDVKM. Trimming removed 8 bases at V and 0 bases at J, with 11 bases between. This CDR3 region has 13 residues. CDR3 loop: CASGWTLSYEQYF. The CDR3 DNA follows: TGTGCCAGCGGGTGGACTCTCTCCTACGAGCAGTACTTC.

This chain connects TRBV5-1 to TRBJ1-4, with 9 bases lining up with TRBD1. Trimming removed 3 bases from V and 6 bases from J; junction bases left unmatched: 9. CDR3 length: 16 residues. The germline V gene encodes CDR1 SGHRS and CDR2 YFSETQ. CDR3 bases: TGCGCCAGCAGCTCGGGACAGGGAAGGGGTCATGAAAAACTGTTTTTT. This translates into CASSSGQGRGHEKLFF.

V is TRBV18 and J is TRBJ2-1, with D possibly matching TRBD2 (5 bases). This CDR3 has 14 amino acids. Germline values: CDR1 KGHSH, CDR2 LQKENI. Between the trimmed V and J ends, which lost 3 bases and 8 bases, there was a span of 14 bases. The CDR3 DNA reads as TGTGCCAGCTCACCCAGCGGAGGACCCCATGAGCAGTTCTTC. Protein product: CASSPSGGPHEQFF. The variable domain in full, completed from reference TRBV18 and TRBJ2-1, reads NAGVMQNPRHLVRRRGQEARLRCSPMKGHSHVYWYRQLPEEGLKFMVYLQKENIIDESGMPKERFSAEFPKEGPSILRIQQVVRGDSAAYFCASSPSGGPHEQFFGPGTRLTVL.

The chain combines TRBV5-4 with TRBJ2-7; D is perhaps TRBD1 (5 bases). V lost 3 bases to trimming and J lost 5 bases, with 21 bases between them. The CDR3 runs to 16 residues. Germline V gene data show CDR1 as SGHNT and CDR2 as YYREEE (reference sequence). CDR3 coding DNA: TGTGCCAGCAGCTCCGCGGCAGGGCTCCCTACCCACGAGCAGTACTTC. Protein product: CASSSAAGLPTHEQYF.

This clone was seen only once. The chain links TRBV7-2 to TRBJ1-2, with 7 bases matching TRBD1. V lost 5 bases and J lost 4; bases outside the gene matches: 10. This CDR3 is 15 amino acids long. Per germline, CDR1 SGHTA and CDR2 FQGNSA. Here the CDR3 reads CASSHYRQGGYGYTF. CDR3 nucleotide sequence: TGTGCCAGCAGCCATTACCGACAGGGCGGCTATGGCTACACCTTC.

This clone was observed once. This chain uses TRBV5-4 with TRBJ2-3, with unresolved D. With 3 bases removed from V and 5 bases from J, the gap between germline ends came to 19 bases. The CDR3 sequence is 16 residues long. Germline values: CDR1 SGHNT, CDR2 YYREEE (reference sequence). The CDR3 reads CASSSQASASEDTQYF. The CDR3 DNA is TGTGCCAGCAGCTCCCAGGCTTCCGCCAGTGAAGATACGCAGTATTTT. The variable domain in full, with the rest retrieved from reference TRBV5-4 and TRBJ2-3, is ETGVTQSPTHLIKTRGQQVTLRCSSQSGHNTVSWYQQALGQGPQFIFQYYREEENGRGNFPPRFSGLQFPNYSSELNVNALELDDSALYLCASSSQASASEDTQYFGPGTRLTVL.

This rearrangement joins TRBV5-1 to TRBJ2-7; D gene ambiguous. CDR3 length: 13 residues. V gave up 0 bases and J gave up 2 bases, with 6 bases separating them. The V gene's germline CDR1 is SGHRS and CDR2 YFSETQ. The CDR3 sequence: CASSLDGAYEQYF. In nucleotides, the CDR3 is TGCGCCAGCAGCTTGGACGGTGCCTACGAGCAGTACTTC. The full variable domain, completed using reference TRBV5-1 and TRBJ2-7, is KAGVTQTPRYLIKTRGQQVTLSCSPISGHRSVSWYQQTPGQGLQFLFEYFSETQRNKGNFPGRFSGRQFSNSRSEMNVSTLELGDSALYLCASSLDGAYEQYFGPGTRLTVT.

The sample holds a few counts of this clone. The rearrangement links TRBV6-1 to TRBJ2-1; 11 bases fit TRBD2. From germline, CDR1 is MNHNS and CDR2 SASEGT. The CDR3 covers 13 residues. The V segment lost 4 bases and the J segment 9 bases; nucleotides outside the gene matches: 2. The CDR3 reads CASSVLAGVEQFF. The CDR3 nucleotides read TGTGCCAGCAGTGTACTAGCGGGGGTTGAGCAGTTCTTC.